This TCR beta chain was obtained from a study of blood T cell repertoires in COVID-19. Study at large: From the United States, Italy and Spain came samples of acute and convalescent COVID-19. PBMCs, B-cell-depleted T cells, or T cells provided the cDNA or gDNA that made up the material.

Source study methods: Researchers report that nucleated cell counts were estimated from reference gene primer amplification. Libraries were prepared by immunoSEQ multiplex PCR; TCRdb keeps only in-frame clonotypes and omits some of them. That table supplies the V and J calls and clone size; D and trimming were determined from the DNA. The table lists fewer than 130,000 clones, roughly 85% of them singletons. The sequenced sample was peripheral blood. This receptor was identified in a woman of 80 years or more with active or convalescent COVID-19.

The CDR3 sequence: CASRTGGSYNEQFF. As DNA, the CDR3 is TGTGCCAGCAGGACAGGGGGGTCCTACAATGAGCAGTTCTTC. The chain is built from TRBV5-4 and TRBJ2-1, with TRBD1 matching over 9 bases. The germline CDR1 and CDR2 sequences are SGHNT and YYREEE (reference sequence). J lost 1 base, V lost 5 bases, and 1 base had no gene match. The CDR3 is 14 residues long.